A single sample is the source of the 26 T cell receptor beta chains below, sequenced in a study of shared clonotypes between healthy human individuals. The repertoire was sequenced with immunoSEQ multiplex PCR; TCRdb's copy has only in-frame clones and lacks some. The sample lists some 360,000 clones, more than 60% occurring once. The sequencing input was memory CD4+ T cells sorted from blood. This sample's subset: CD45RA-negative fraction. The receptors stem from a young man in good health.

The chain carries TRBV5-8 and TRBJ2-2, with 8 bases identical to TRBD2. V lost 6 bases, J lost 4 bases, and 14 bases stayed unmatched. The length of the CDR3 is 17 residues. Germline V lookup: CDR1 SGHTS, CDR2 YDEGEE. The CDR3 protein is CASTPGAGEQVTGELFF. CDR3 nucleotides: TGTGCCAGCACCCCCGGAGCGGGAGAGCAAGTCACCGGGGAGCTGTTTTTT.

The chain employs TRBV5-1 and TRBJ2-5; 8 nucleotides line up with TRBD1. The CDR3 consists of 17 residues. V lost 0 bases, J lost 4 bases, and 11 bases stayed unmatched. Germline lookup yields CDR1 SGHRS and CDR2 YFSETQ. Here the CDR3 reads CASSLVAGGPRGETQYF. The CDR3 bases are TGCGCCAGCAGCTTGGTCGCAGGGGGCCCCCGGGGAGAGACCCAGTACTTC.

The chain combines TRBV2 with TRBJ2-1; D may be TRBD1 (5 bases). V lost 7 bases, J lost 4 bases, and 20 bases lay in between. The germline V gene has CDR1 SNHLY and CDR2 FYNNEI. This CDR3 comprises 16 residues. The CDR3 nucleotides read TGTGCCAGCAAGAAAGCGACAGTGGTGGGATACAATGAGCAGTTCTTC. Amino acid sequence: CASKKATVVGYNEQFF.

Only one count was recorded for this clone. This chain joins TRBV5-1 and TRBJ2-5, with TRBD2 identical over 10 bases. Germline CDR1 reads SGHRS; CDR2 reads YFSETQ. With V trimmed by 4 bases and J by 4 bases, 7 bases remained unmatched. CDR3 length: 15 residues. CDR3 in amino acids: CASSPGTSEGETQYF. For the CDR3, the DNA is TGCGCCAGCAGCCCGGGGACTAGCGAAGGAGAGACCCAGTACTTC.

This clone was seen just once. The V call is TRBV7-9, the J call TRBJ2-7; possible D gene TRBD2, 5 bases. The length of the CDR3 is 12 residues. Germline V gene sequence: CDR1 SEHNR, CDR2 FQNEAQ (reference sequence). V was pared by 5 bases and J by 2 bases, with 7 bases between. This chain's CDR3 is CASSRDTYEQYF. The DNA for the CDR3 is TGTGCCAGCAGCCGGGATACCTACGAGCAGTACTTC.

The rearrangement links TRBV11-1 to TRBJ2-5; the D gene could be TRBD1 or TRBD2 (5 bases each). The germline V gene has CDR1 SGHAT and CDR2 FQDESV (reference sequence). V lost 5 bases and J lost 5, with 18 bases in between. The CDR3 covers 15 residues. The DNA for the CDR3 is TGTGCCAGCAGCCCCCGGGGACGGACCCCTGAGACCCAGTACTTC. Protein product: CASSPRGRTPETQYF.

This clone was recorded once. The chain combines TRBV27 with TRBJ2-1, with 9 positions matching TRBD2. CDR3 length: 18 amino acids. V trimming: 1 base; J trimming: 0 bases; junction bases outside the gene matches: 7. Germline loops: CDR1 MNHEY, CDR2 SMNVEV (reference sequence). CDR3 sequence: CASSLFSGTSSSYNEQFF. For the CDR3, the DNA is TGTGCCAGCAGTTTATTCTCCGGGACTAGCAGCTCCTACAATGAGCAGTTCTTC.

In this sample, this clone turned up a few times. The V gene is TRBV5-1, the J gene TRBJ2-7; the D gene is possibly TRBD1 (5 bases). This CDR3 has 15 amino acids. Germline V gives CDR1 SGHRS, CDR2 YFSETQ. Trimming stripped 0 bases from V and 6 bases from J, with 16 bases between. The CDR3 region is CASSLAIGRVSEQYF. The CDR3 DNA is TGCGCCAGCAGCTTGGCCATTGGCAGGGTTTCCGAGCAGTACTTC. The full variable domain, completed using reference TRBV5-1 and TRBJ2-7, is KAGVTQTPRYLIKTRGQQVTLSCSPISGHRSVSWYQQTPGQGLQFLFEYFSETQRNKGNFPGRFSGRQFSNSRSEMNVSTLELGDSALYLCASSLAIGRVSEQYFGPGTRLTVT.

The chain uses TRBV25-1 and TRBJ2-2; 8 bases match TRBD1. J lost 7 bases, V lost 4 bases, and 14 bases had no gene match. Per the germline V gene, CDR1 is MGHDK and CDR2 is SYGVNS. This CDR3 comprises 17 residues. The CDR3 here is CASSGSIGQGASGELFF. Written as DNA, the CDR3 is TGTGCCAGCAGTGGATCAATAGGACAGGGAGCCAGCGGGGAGCTGTTTTTT.

This clone was seen repeatedly, ten times or more. The chain has TRBV9 and TRBJ1-1; D not resolved. Germline V gene lookup returns CDR1 SGDLS and CDR2 YYNGEE. The length of the CDR3 is 16 residues. V gave up 4 bases and J gave up 0 bases, with 16 bases separating them. CDR3 region: CASSPTGGGMNTEAFF. CDR3 DNA: TGTGCCAGCAGCCCTACGGGCGGTGGCATGAACACTGAAGCTTTCTTT. The complete variable domain, with remaining parts taken from reference TRBV9 and TRBJ1-1, reads DSGVTQTPKHLITATGQRVTLRCSPRSGDLSVYWYQQSLDQGLQFLIQYYNGEERAKGNILERFSAQQFPDLHSELNLSSLELGDSALYFCASSPTGGGMNTEAFFGQGTRLTVV.

The chain is built from TRBV5-1 and TRBJ1-1; TRBD1 aligns across 7 bases. Per the germline V gene, CDR1 is SGHRS and CDR2 is YFSETQ. The junction had 14 bases not matched to a gene; V was cut back by 0 bases and J by 0 bases. This CDR3 spans 19 amino acids. The CDR3 reads CASSLEQLTGAFMNTEAFF. The DNA for the CDR3 is TGCGCCAGCAGCTTGGAACAATTAACAGGGGCGTTTATGAACACTGAAGCTTTCTTT.

The gene calls are TRBV27 and TRBJ2-7, with D unresolved. Germline V gene data show CDR1 as MNHEY and CDR2 as SMNVEV (reference sequence). The V gene lost 5 bases and the J gene lost 5 bases, with 13 bases spanning the gap. The CDR3 covers 13 residues. Here the CDR3 reads CASSTDTGHEQYF. The CDR3, as DNA: TGTGCCAGCAGTACAGACACCGGCCACGAGCAGTACTTC.

V usage is TRBV7-2 and J usage is TRBJ2-1, with a tentative D call TRBD2 (5 bases). This CDR3 has 16 amino acids. V dropped 5 bases and J dropped 0 bases, with 14 bases sitting between them. Germline V gene sequence: CDR1 SGHTA, CDR2 FQGNSA. CDR3: CASSVDSTSSYNEQFF. In DNA form, the CDR3 reads TGTGCCAGCAGCGTGGACTCGACGAGCTCCTACAATGAGCAGTTCTTC. The whole variable domain, filled in from reference TRBV7-2 and TRBJ2-1, reads GAGVSQSPSNKVTEKGKDVELRCDPISGHTALYWYRQSLGQGLEFLIYFQGNSAPDKSGLPSDRFSAERTGGSVSTLTIQRTQQEDSAVYLCASSVDSTSSYNEQFFGPGTRLTVL.

The genes are TRBV28 and TRBJ1-1; D might be TRBD1 (6 bases). V was cut by 6 bases and J by 3 bases, with 11 bases left in between. The length of the CDR3 is 13 residues. Germline V gives CDR1 MDHEN, CDR2 SYDVKM. CDR3: CASRHTGYTEAFF. In DNA form, the CDR3 reads TGTGCCAGCAGGCATACAGGGTACACTGAAGCTTTCTTT.

This chain joins TRBV7-2 and TRBJ2-5; D is possibly TRBD2 (5 bases). This CDR3 spans 14 amino acids. Deletions cut 6 bases from V and 4 bases from J, with 15 bases between. The germline gives CDR1 SGHTA, CDR2 FQGNSA. CDR3 nucleotide sequence: TGTGCCAGCAGGAGGTACGCCGAGGGAGAGACCCAGTACTTC. Translating it yields CASRRYAEGETQYF. Full variable domain (outside the CDR3, taken from reference TRBV7-2 and TRBJ2-5): GAGVSQSPSNKVTEKGKDVELRCDPISGHTALYWYRQSLGQGLEFLIYFQGNSAPDKSGLPSDRFSAERTGGSVSTLTIQRTQQEDSAVYLCASRRYAEGETQYFGPGTRLLVL.

The sample holds many counts of this clone. The gene calls are TRBV7-2 and TRBJ2-3; TRBD2 aligns across 7 bases. The junction had 11 bases not matched to a gene; V was cut back by 2 bases and J by 9 bases. Germline loops: CDR1 SGHTA, CDR2 FQGNSA. The CDR3 runs 15 residues. This chain's CDR3 is CASSLQRLAEGTQYF. The CDR3, as DNA: TGTGCCAGCAGCTTACAACGACTAGCAGAGGGGACGCAGTATTTT.

The chain is built from TRBV2 and TRBJ1-4; 9 nucleotides line up with TRBD1. The CDR3 spans 14 residues. Per the germline V gene, CDR1 is SNHLY and CDR2 is FYNNEI. Trimming at V came to 6 bases and at J to 8 bases, leaving 7 bases not matched to a gene. CDR3 coding DNA: TGTGCCAGCAGCGCCGGGACAGGGCCCGAAAAACTGTTTTTT. Translated, it gives CASSAGTGPEKLFF.

There are a few counts of this clone. The identical CDR3 is also encoded by other nucleotide sequences in the sample. The CDR3 loop reads CASSVVSGNTEAFF. The CDR3 DNA is TGTGCCAGCAGCGTAGTTTCAGGGAACACTGAAGCTTTCTTT. The chain uses TRBV9 and TRBJ1-1; D is ambiguous. V lost 0 bases to trimming and J lost 1 base, with 7 bases between them. Germline assignment: CDR1 SGDLS and CDR2 YYNGEE. The CDR3 contains 14 residues.

The CDR3 reads CASSQERWGEQFF. In DNA, the CDR3 is TGCGCCAGCAGCCAAGAAAGATGGGGTGAGCAGTTCTTC. This chain connects TRBV4-3 to TRBJ2-1, with unresolved D. CDR1 LGHNA and CDR2 YSLEER come from the germline V gene. Trimming shortened V by 0 bases and J by 9 bases, and 9 bases separated the two germline ends. The CDR3 length is 13 residues.

The chain uses TRBV7-8 and TRBJ2-7, with 9 bases matching TRBD1. Germline CDR1 reads SGHVS; CDR2 reads FQNEAQ. V shed 7 bases, J shed 2 bases, and the junction held 6 bases outside the gene matches. This CDR3 comprises 14 residues. The CDR3 is CASTVTGGTYEQYF. The CDR3 DNA reads TGTGCCAGCACCGTGACAGGGGGTACCTACGAGCAGTACTTC.

J is TRBJ2-1 and V is TRBV5-1; D might be TRBD1 or TRBD2, each matching 5 bases. There are 16 residues in the CDR3. Trimming shortened V by 4 bases and J by 8 bases, and 22 bases separated the two germline ends. Germline lookup yields CDR1 SGHRS and CDR2 YFSETQ. Here the CDR3 reads CASSEQGSMEVYEQFF. The CDR3 coding sequence is TGCGCCAGCAGCGAGCAGGGCTCTATGGAGGTGTATGAGCAGTTCTTC.

This clone turned up a few times. This chain connects TRBV5-1 to TRBJ2-1; no clear D. Deletions cut 4 bases from V and 5 bases from J, with 13 bases between. Germline V CDR1 and CDR2: SGHRS, YFSETQ. This CDR3 comprises 14 residues. CDR3 in amino acids: CASSATHWNNEQFF. The CDR3 DNA sequence: TGCGCCAGCAGCGCGACCCACTGGAACAATGAGCAGTTCTTC.

V is TRBV7-2 and J is TRBJ2-4; D gene uncertain. The CDR3 sequence is 13 residues long. CDR1 SGHTA and CDR2 FQGNSA come from the germline V gene. V was cut by 5 bases and J by 8 bases, with 13 bases left in between. CDR3 nucleotides: TGTGCCAGCAGCACGCAGTTCATGGACATTCAGTACTTC. This sequence encodes CASSTQFMDIQYF.

This rearrangement joins TRBV11-3 to TRBJ1-1; D unclear. Germline V gene sequence: CDR1 SGHNT, CDR2 YENEEA. The CDR3 spans 13 residues. Trimming took off 5 bases at V and 1 base at J, with 8 bases between the two ends. CDR3 loop: CASSRSGNTEAFF. CDR3 sequence (DNA): TGTGCCAGCAGCCGTTCAGGGAACACTGAAGCTTTCTTT.

The J gene is TRBJ2-1, the V gene TRBV21-1; the table's D call TRBD2 went unverified against the DNA. TRBV21-1 is classified as a pseudogene. The CDR3 loop spans 13 amino acids. The CDR3 sequence is CASIGERDNEQFF. The CDR3 nucleotides are TGTGCCAGCATCGGGGAGCGGGACAATGAGCAGTTCTTC.

The V gene is TRBV5-1, the J gene TRBJ2-1; 9 bases align to TRBD2. From germline, CDR1 is SGHRS and CDR2 YFSETQ. The V and J ends lost 0 bases and 8 bases, in that order; junction bases with no gene match: 9. The CDR3 totals 16 residues. CDR3 in amino acids: CASSLVGAGGPHEQFF. In DNA, the CDR3 is TGCGCCAGCAGCTTGGTAGGGGCGGGAGGGCCCCATGAGCAGTTCTTC.